Listed here are 23 T cell receptor beta chains from one sample, sequenced in a study of early T cells in non-severe SARS-CoV-2 infection. TCRdb redid the calling of the 5' RACE reads with MiXCR, one entry per CDR3 protein. The table shows some 60,000 distinct CDR3 sequences, with roughly 7.7% occurring only once. Sample: whole blood. These receptors were obtained from an adult who was a healthcare worker with PCR-confirmed SARS-CoV-2 infection or an uninfected control (not recorded which).

This clonotype appeared a few times. V usage is TRBV5-1 and J usage is TRBJ2-5; D not resolved. Per germline, CDR1 SGHRS and CDR2 YFSETQ. This CDR3 comprises 14 residues. V lost 3 bases and J lost 5, with 14 bases in between. The chain's CDR3 is CASSSIAGVETQYF. For the CDR3, the DNA is TGCGCCAGCAGCTCCATTGCAGGAGTCGAGACCCAGTACTTC. The whole variable domain, filled in from reference TRBV5-1 and TRBJ2-5, reads KAGVTQTPRYLIKTRGQQVTLSCSPISGHRSVSWYQQTPGQGLQFLFEYFSETQRNKGNFPGRFSGRQFSNSRSEMNVSTLELGDSALYLCASSSIAGVETQYFGPGTRLLVL.

The V gene is TRBV7-8, the J gene TRBJ1-5, with D tentatively TRBD1 (5 bases). This CDR3 contains 13 residues. CDR1 is SGHVS and CDR2 is FQNEAQ in the germline V gene. Trimming stripped 2 bases from V and 7 bases from J, with 9 bases between. The DNA for the CDR3 is TGTGCCAGCAGCTTAAACCGGGACCAGCCCCAGCATTTT. This sequence encodes CASSLNRDQPQHF.

Many counts were recorded for this clonotype. This rearrangement joins TRBV19 to TRBJ2-4; 8 nucleotides match TRBD1. V gave up 5 bases and J gave up 9 bases; unmatched junction bases: 9. The germline CDR1 and CDR2 sequences are LNHDA and SQIVND (reference sequence). This CDR3 region has 14 residues. The CDR3 DNA reads as TGTGCCAGTAGTTTAGGACAGGGTGGTCTCATTCAGTACTTC. Translated: CASSLGQGGLIQYF.

In this sample, this clonotype turned up many times. The CDR3 nucleotides read TGTGCCTGGAGCTTTGGTAATGAGCAGTTCTTC. Translated: CAWSFGNEQFF. The genes are TRBV30 and TRBJ2-1; D is uncertain. V lost 3 bases and J 7 bases, leaving 7 bases between the germline ends. CDR3 length: 11 residues. CDR1 GTSNPN and CDR2 SVGIG come from the germline V gene (reference sequence).

Many counts were recorded for this clonotype. This chain links TRBV20-1 with TRBJ2-1; the match to TRBD2 covers 12 bases. From germline, CDR1 is DFQATT and CDR2 SNEGSKA (reference sequence). V lost 6 bases to trimming and J lost 10 bases; unmatched junction nucleotides: 10. The CDR3 is made up of 14 amino acids. The CDR3 sequence is CSALLAGGPGEQFF. The CDR3 DNA reads TGCAGTGCCCTACTAGCGGGAGGCCCAGGGGAGCAGTTCTTC.

The chain employs TRBV28 and TRBJ2-7; 7 bases line up with TRBD2. This CDR3 is 13 amino acids long. V lost 8 bases and J lost 0; bases outside the gene matches: 4. Germline CDR1 reads MDHEN; CDR2 reads SYDVKM. CDR3 nucleotide sequence: TGTGCCAGCCTGTTAGCGGGCTCCTACGAGCAGTACTTC. It yields the protein CASLLAGSYEQYF. Combining the CDR3 with reference TRBV28 and TRBJ2-7 gives the whole variable domain DVKVTQSSRYLVKRTGEKVFLECVQDMDHENMFWYRQDPGLGLRLIYFSYDVKMKEKGDIPEGYSVSREKKERFSLILESASTNQTSMYLCASLLAGSYEQYFGPGTRLTVT.

The chain is built from TRBV12-3 or TRBV12-4 and TRBJ2-7; D possibly corresponds to TRBD2 (6 bases). Trimming pared 7 bases from V and 4 bases from J, leaving 20 bases between. The CDR3 length is 15 residues. The CDR3 sequence is CASTSQPGGPYEQYF. CDR3 DNA: TGTGCCAGCACCTCGCAACCAGGAGGGCCTTACGAGCAGTACTTC.

The gene calls are TRBV20-1 and TRBJ2-3; TRBD2 is a possible D gene (6 bases). Germline V gene sequence: CDR1 DFQATT, CDR2 SNEGSKA (reference sequence). The CDR3 covers 15 residues. V was clipped by 2 bases and J by 1 base, with 13 bases between them. DNA of the CDR3: TGCAGTGCTAGATCGGATAGCGGTGGCACAGATACGCAGTATTTT. It is translated as CSARSDSGGTDTQYF.

This clonotype was detected a few times. V is TRBV7-9 and J is TRBJ2-7, with 7 bases aligning to TRBD2. The CDR3 runs to 15 residues. V lost 5 bases to trimming and J lost 6 bases; unmatched junction nucleotides: 13. The germline CDR1 and CDR2 sequences are SEHNR and FQNEAQ (reference sequence). The CDR3 protein is CASSPPLAASGEQYF. CDR3 coding DNA: TGTGCCAGCAGCCCCCCCCTAGCGGCTTCGGGCGAGCAGTACTTC.

This clonotype was observed at least ten times. This chain joins TRBV20-1 and TRBJ1-4, with TRBD1 identical over 9 bases. Trimming cost V 2 bases and J 8 bases; bases outside gene matches: 3. The CDR3 length is 13 residues. The germline CDR1 and CDR2 sequences are DFQATT and SNEGSKA (reference sequence). CDR3 region: CSARYRGQEKLFF. As DNA, the CDR3 is TGCAGTGCTAGATACAGGGGGCAAGAAAAACTGTTTTTT.

This clonotype occurred many times. The gene calls are TRBV11-2 and TRBJ2-2, with TRBD1 identical over 8 bases. This CDR3 is built from 15 residues. The ends lost 7 bases at V and 4 bases at J; junction bases unmatched: 8. Germline lookup yields CDR1 SGHAT and CDR2 FQNNGV. In nucleotides, the CDR3 is TGTGCCAGCAACGATGGACAGGGCGGCACCGGGGAGCTGTTTTTT. It encodes CASNDGQGGTGELFF. The full variable domain, its missing parts supplied by reference TRBV11-2 and TRBJ2-2, is EAGVAQSPRYKIIEKRQSVAFWCNPISGHATLYWYQQILGQGPKLLIQFQNNGVVDDSQLPKDRFSAERLKGVDSTLKIQPAKLEDSAVYLCASNDGQGGTGELFFGEGSRLTVL.

Many counts were recorded for this clonotype. The gene calls are TRBV7-8 and TRBJ2-7; 7 bases map to TRBD1. V dropped 2 bases and J dropped 0; count of bases not matched to a gene: 7. The length of the CDR3 is 16 residues. CDR1 is SGHVS and CDR2 is FQNEAQ in the germline V gene. The CDR3 loop is CASSLTDRASSYEQYF. CDR3 nucleotide sequence: TGTGCCAGCAGCTTAACAGACAGGGCAAGCTCCTACGAGCAGTACTTC.

This clonotype was detected a few times. The gene calls are TRBV5-1 and TRBJ2-4, with D perhaps matching TRBD1 (5 bases). The CDR3 is 14 residues long. Trimming pared 5 bases from V and 0 bases from J, leaving 9 bases between. The V gene's germline CDR1 is SGHRS and CDR2 YFSETQ. The CDR3 spells CASRTDLAKNIQYF. The DNA of the CDR3 is TGCGCCAGCAGGACAGATCTAGCCAAAAACATTCAGTACTTC.

The chain recombines TRBV7-8 with TRBJ2-5, with D unclear. V lost 9 bases, J lost 5 bases, and 10 bases lay in between. Germline V gives CDR1 SGHVS, CDR2 FQNEAQ. The CDR3 is made up of 11 amino acids. CDR3 loop: CASGVGETQYF. CDR3 nucleotides: TGTGCCAGTGGGGTGGGGGAGACCCAGTACTTC.

The table lists this clonotype with a few counts. The J gene is TRBJ2-3, the V gene TRBV3-1; D unclear. This CDR3 region has 17 residues. The ends were cut back, 0 bases at V and 1 base at J, with 14 bases in the middle. CDR1 LGHDT and CDR2 YNNKEL come from the germline V gene (reference sequence). The DNA for the CDR3 is TGTGCCAGCAGCCAAGATCTGCAGTTCTCTGGCACAGATACGCAGTATTTT. The encoded protein is CASSQDLQFSGTDTQYF.

This clonotype was counted between two and nine times. A much larger clone differs by one base, so this may be a read error. This rearrangement joins TRBV9 to TRBJ2-7; D possibly uses TRBD1 or TRBD2 (5 bases each). The germline V gene encodes CDR1 SGDLS and CDR2 YYNGEE. The CDR3 spans 14 residues. V dropped 2 bases and J dropped 3 bases, with 12 bases sitting between them. For the CDR3, the DNA is TGTGCCAGCAGCGTGGGAGACAGTATCTACGAGCAGTACTTC. This translates into CASSVGDSIYEQYF.

This clonotype was counted only a few times. The genes are TRBV29-1 and TRBJ2-3; the D gene is possibly TRBD2 (6 bases). CDR1 is SQVTM and CDR2 is ANQGSEA in the germline V gene. This CDR3 comprises 14 residues. The V and J ends lost 1 base and 4 bases respectively, with 12 bases between them. The CDR3 nucleotides are TGCAGCGTTGAAGGGGGGACGGGGGCAGATACGCAGTATTTT. Its protein product is CSVEGGTGADTQYF.

This chain uses TRBV5-1 with TRBJ2-5, with D tentatively TRBD1 or TRBD2 (6 bases each). V lost 7 bases and J lost 5, with 21 bases in between. This CDR3 has 15 residues. Germline values: CDR1 SGHRS, CDR2 YFSETQ. CDR3 nucleotide sequence: TGCGCCAGCTGGCCGGGGGCCGCGCAGGAGGAGACCCAGTACTTC. It is translated as CASWPGAAQEETQYF.

This clonotype has only a few counts. The chain combines TRBV3-1 with TRBJ2-1; 7 bases fit TRBD2. Looked up from germline, CDR1 is LGHDT and CDR2 is YNNKEL (reference sequence). The CDR3 loop spans 16 amino acids. J was trimmed by 9 bases and V by 4 bases; bases with no gene match: 15. CDR3 amino acids: CASSPRLLTSPSEQFF. The CDR3 DNA sequence: TGTGCCAGCAGCCCAAGACTGTTGACTAGCCCCAGTGAGCAGTTCTTC.

This clonotype came up many times. The chain carries TRBV9 and TRBJ2-2; D tentatively fits TRBD1 or TRBD2 (5 bases each). This CDR3 comprises 15 residues. Trimming pared 5 bases from V and 1 base from J, leaving 12 bases between. Germline assignment: CDR1 SGDLS and CDR2 YYNGEE. The CDR3 sequence is CASRTGRLNTGELFF. Here the CDR3 DNA reads TGTGCCAGCAGGACGGGACGCCTGAACACCGGGGAGCTGTTTTTT.

The chain employs TRBV5-6 and TRBJ2-7, with 9 nucleotides matching TRBD2. This CDR3 region has 13 residues. Germline V gives CDR1 SGHDT, CDR2 YYEEEE. Trimming at V came to 5 bases and at J to 4 bases, leaving 4 bases not matched to a gene. DNA of the CDR3: TGTGCCAGCAGTGGTAGCGGGGGTTACGAGCAGTACTTC. This codes for CASSGSGGYEQYF.

This chain joins TRBV11-2 and TRBJ2-6; D remains ambiguous. Trimming pared 5 bases from V and 4 bases from J, leaving 15 bases between. This CDR3 is 16 amino acids long. Germline lookup yields CDR1 SGHAT and CDR2 FQNNGV. The CDR3 here is CASSLVEFSGANVLTF. The CDR3 coding sequence is TGTGCCAGCAGCCTAGTAGAGTTCTCAGGGGCCAACGTCCTGACTTTC.

This clonotype has just a few counts. The genes are TRBV5-1 and TRBJ2-3; D gene uncertain. Germline V CDR1 and CDR2: SGHRS, YFSETQ. V was clipped by 5 bases and J by 0 bases, with 16 bases between them. The CDR3 is 16 amino acids. CDR3 residues: CASSSASTLSTDTQYF. CDR3 in DNA: TGCGCCAGCAGTTCCGCCTCCACTCTTAGCACAGATACGCAGTATTTT. The variable domain in full, with the rest retrieved from reference TRBV5-1 and TRBJ2-3, is KAGVTQTPRYLIKTRGQQVTLSCSPISGHRSVSWYQQTPGQGLQFLFEYFSETQRNKGNFPGRFSGRQFSNSRSEMNVSTLELGDSALYLCASSSASTLSTDTQYFGPGTRLTVL.